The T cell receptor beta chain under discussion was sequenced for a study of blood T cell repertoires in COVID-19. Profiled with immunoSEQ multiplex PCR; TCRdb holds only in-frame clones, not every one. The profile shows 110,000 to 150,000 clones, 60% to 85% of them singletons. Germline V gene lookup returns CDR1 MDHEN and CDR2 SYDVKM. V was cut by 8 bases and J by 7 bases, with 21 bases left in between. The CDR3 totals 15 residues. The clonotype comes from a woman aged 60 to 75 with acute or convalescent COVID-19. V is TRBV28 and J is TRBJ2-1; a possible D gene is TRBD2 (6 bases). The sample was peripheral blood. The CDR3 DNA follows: TGTGCCAGCCGTCGTAATGGGCTAGCGAGGAATGAGCAGTTCTTC. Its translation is CASRRNGLARNEQFF.